This note documents a single T cell receptor (beta chain) sequence. Its antigen remains unknown. The sample originates from a study of healthy donors' naive CD4 and CD8 T cells. The CDR3 consists of 17 residues. A linear amplification protocol produced the TCR libraries from 400 to 550 ng of total RNA. TCRdb re-called the reads through MiXCR, storing one row per CDR3 protein. The repertoire has roughly 200,000 distinct CDR3 sequences, around 74% of them found once; the top ten carry 2.3%. Notes on the study in general: Alpha and beta chains were sequenced in bulk without pairing. Roughly 13% of CD4/CD8 propensity variance appeared explained by V, J and CDR3 charge.

This receptor was obtained from a pool of human donors in good health; the sample pools cells from several healthy donors. This chain joins TRBV12-3 or TRBV12-4 and TRBJ2-1, with D perhaps TRBD2 (5 bases). The J call may be faulty, since TRBJ2-7 better matches the DNA end. Sequencing was done on a sample of naive CD4+ and CD8+ T cells sorted from blood, pooled from several donors. The CDR3: CASSRRGGSSSSYEQYF. In DNA, the CDR3 is TGTGCCAGCAGCCGCCGCGGAGGATCCTCCAGCTCCTACGAGCAGTACTTC.